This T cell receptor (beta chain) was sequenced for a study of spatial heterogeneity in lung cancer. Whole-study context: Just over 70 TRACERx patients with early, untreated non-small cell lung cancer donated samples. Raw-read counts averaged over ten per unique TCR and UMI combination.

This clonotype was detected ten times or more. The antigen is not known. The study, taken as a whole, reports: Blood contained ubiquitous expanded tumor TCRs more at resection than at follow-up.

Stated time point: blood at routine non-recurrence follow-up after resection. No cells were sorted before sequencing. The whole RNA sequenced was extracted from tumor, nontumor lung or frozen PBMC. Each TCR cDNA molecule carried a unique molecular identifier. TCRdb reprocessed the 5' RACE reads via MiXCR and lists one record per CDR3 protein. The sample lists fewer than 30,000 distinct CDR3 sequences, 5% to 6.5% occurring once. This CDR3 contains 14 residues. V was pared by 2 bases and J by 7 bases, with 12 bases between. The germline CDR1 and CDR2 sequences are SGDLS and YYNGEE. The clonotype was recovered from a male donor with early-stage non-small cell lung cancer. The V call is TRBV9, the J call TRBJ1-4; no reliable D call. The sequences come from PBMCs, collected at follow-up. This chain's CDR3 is CASSVNSNTEKLFF. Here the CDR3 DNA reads TGTGCCAGCAGCGTTAATAGCAATACTGAAAAACTGTTTTTT.